These 13 T cell receptor beta chains were sequenced from one sample in a study of OX40 agonist ivuxolimab in advanced cancers. Sequencing was performed with immunoSEQ multiplex PCR; in TCRdb, only in-frame clones are kept and a portion is missing. The sample lists 96,000 or so clones, around 91% seen once, with around 1.6% in the top ten. The sample consisted of CD4+ or CD8+ T cells sorted from blood, taken in a trial of the OX40 agonist ivuxolimab. These TCRs come from an adult with an advanced solid tumor such as melanoma, head and neck, liver or kidney cancer.

The V call is TRBV28, the J call TRBJ1-2; 9 bases align to TRBD1. Trimming took 5 bases from V and 8 from J; bases not matched to a gene: 9. CDR1 is MDHEN and CDR2 is SYDVKM in the germline V gene. The CDR3 has 14 amino acids. The CDR3 is CASSPGQGLGGYTF. The CDR3 DNA is TGTGCCAGCAGTCCGGGACAGGGACTGGGGGGCTACACCTTC.

The V gene is TRBV14, the J gene TRBJ2-5, with 7 nucleotides matching TRBD1. Per germline, CDR1 SGHDN and CDR2 FVKESK. Losses at the gene ends were 4 bases for V and 5 bases for J; bases not matched to a gene: 7. The CDR3 runs to 14 residues. CDR3 residues: CASSLRQGMETQYF. The DNA of the CDR3 is TGTGCCAGCAGCCTGAGACAGGGTATGGAGACCCAGTACTTC.

The chain joins TRBV4-1 to TRBJ2-1; no clear D. The CDR3 loop spans 15 amino acids. Trimming took off 3 bases at V and 8 bases at J, with 17 bases between the two ends. Germline loops: CDR1 MGHRA, CDR2 YSYEKL. The CDR3 sequence is CASSQERKTADEQFF. The DNA for the CDR3 is TGCGCCAGCAGCCAGGAGAGGAAGACCGCAGATGAGCAGTTCTTC.

V usage is TRBV11-2 and J usage is TRBJ2-2, with no clear D. The length of the CDR3 is 14 residues. Germline V lookup: CDR1 SGHAT, CDR2 FQNNGV. V lost 0 bases and J lost 7, with 9 bases in between. CDR3 region: CASSLEGWGGELFF. The CDR3 DNA reads as TGTGCCAGCAGCTTAGAGGGCTGGGGCGGGGAGCTGTTTTTT.

The V and J genes are TRBV18 and TRBJ1-5; TRBD1 aligns across 11 bases. V shed 6 bases, J shed 2 bases, and the junction held 3 bases outside the gene matches. CDR1 is KGHSH, CDR2 LQKENI, per germline. The CDR3 contains 15 residues. CDR3 region: CASSGTGGGNQPQHF. In DNA form, the CDR3 reads TGTGCCAGCTCGGGGACAGGGGGTGGCAATCAGCCCCAGCATTTT.

V and J are TRBV5-6 and TRBJ1-1; D gene unclear. This CDR3 has 12 amino acids. In germline, CDR1 is SGHDT, CDR2 YYEEEE. Trimming shortened V by 4 bases and J by 4 bases, and 8 bases separated the two germline ends. The CDR3 sequence is CASSPRGTEAFF. In nucleotides, the CDR3 is TGTGCCAGCAGCCCCCGGGGCACTGAAGCTTTCTTT.

This rearrangement joins TRBV11-2 to TRBJ2-2, with 10 bases matching TRBD2. This CDR3 spans 17 amino acids. With V trimmed by 5 bases and J by 6 bases, 12 bases remained unmatched. Germline V gene sequence: CDR1 SGHAT, CDR2 FQNNGV. This CDR3 reads CASSLQSGAGGAGELFF. The CDR3 DNA follows: TGTGCCAGCAGCCTACAATCGGGAGCGGGAGGGGCCGGGGAGCTGTTTTTT.

The J gene is TRBJ2-7, the V gene TRBV10-2, with 9 bases identical to TRBD1. This CDR3 comprises 14 residues. The V and J ends lost 8 bases and 2 bases, in that order; junction bases with no gene match: 7. Germline CDR1 reads WSHSY; CDR2 reads SAAADI. The CDR3 here is CASRTGQGAYEQYF. As DNA, the CDR3 is TGCGCCAGCCGCACGGGACAGGGTGCCTACGAGCAGTACTTC.

The chain recombines TRBV5-4 with TRBJ1-1; 7 bases match TRBD1. Per germline, CDR1 SGHNT and CDR2 YYREEE (reference sequence). The CDR3 is made up of 14 amino acids. V dropped 0 bases and J dropped 5; count of bases not matched to a gene: 4. CDR3 coding DNA: TGTGCCAGCAGCTTGGATCAGGGGGATACTGAAGCTTTCTTT. Its translation is CASSLDQGDTEAFF.

The CDR3 loop is CASSIEPTGTSRYEQFF. CDR3 sequence (DNA): TGTGCCAGTAGTATAGAGCCAACCGGGACTAGCAGGTATGAGCAGTTCTTC. This chain connects TRBV19 to TRBJ2-1, with 9 bases lining up with TRBD2. Germline V gene data show CDR1 as LNHDA and CDR2 as SQIVND (reference sequence). Trimming removed 0 bases from V and 8 bases from J; junction bases left unmatched: 11. The CDR3 has 17 residues.

The chain recombines TRBV11-1 with TRBJ1-2; 9 bases are shared with TRBD1. The CDR3 consists of 16 residues. J gave up 4 bases and V 5 bases, and 11 bases lay outside the gene matches. CDR1 and CDR2 from the germline V gene are SGHAT and FQDESV (reference sequence). The DNA of the CDR3 is TGTGCCAGCAGCCCATCCTGGGGACAGGGAACCTATGGCTACACCTTC. It yields the protein CASSPSWGQGTYGYTF. The whole variable domain, remainder taken from reference TRBV11-1 and TRBJ1-2, is EAEVAQSPRYKITEKSQAVAFWCDPISGHATLYWYRQILGQGPELLVQFQDESVVDDSQLPKDRFSAERLKGVDSTLKIQPAELGDSAMYLCASSPSWGQGTYGYTFGSGTRLTVV.

The chain uses TRBV6-1 and TRBJ2-5; unclear D gene. Germline V gene sequence: CDR1 MNHNS, CDR2 SASEGT. CDR3 length: 14 amino acids. V was cut by 6 bases and J by 1 base, with 12 bases left in between. The CDR3 DNA follows: TGTGCCAGCAGCGAACAAGGGCCCCAAGAGACCCAGTACTTC. Translating gives CASSEQGPQETQYF.

V and J are TRBV19 and TRBJ1-1, with D hard to call. V dropped 6 bases and J dropped 4 bases, with 21 bases sitting between them. Germline CDR1 is LNHDA and CDR2 is SQIVND (reference sequence). The CDR3 has 16 amino acids. CDR3 sequence: CASRIQTPGGSTEAFF. The CDR3 DNA reads as TGTGCCAGTAGAATCCAGACACCGGGAGGGAGCACTGAAGCTTTCTTT. Using reference TRBV19 and TRBJ1-1 for the parts outside the CDR3, the full variable domain is DGGITQSPKYLFRKEGQNVTLSCEQNLNHDAMYWYRQDPGQGLRLIYYSQIVNDFQKGDIAEGYSVSREKKESFPLTVTSAQKNPTAFYLCASRIQTPGGSTEAFFGQGTRLTVV.